This T cell receptor beta chain was profiled in a study of blood T cell repertoires in COVID-19. Looking at the study overall: The cDNA or gDNA used as material had been derived from T cells, B-cell-depleted T cells, or PBMCs.

In assigning cohorts, the study relied on participant-reported clinical history. Donors in Cohort 3 counted as recovered after two negative PCRs, clearance, or symptom resolution. The germline V and J ends were trimmed by 4 bases and 4 bases, with 7 bases remaining between them. The germline CDR1 and CDR2 sequences are SNHLY and FYNNEI. CDR3 length: 13 residues. Assay used: immunoSEQ multiplex PCR; TCRdb lists only in-frame clones, some missing. Here the sample spans around 290,000 clones, roughly nine tenths being singletons. The source material was PBMCs or T cells enriched from blood (not recorded which). This receptor was identified in a woman aged 40 to 49 who had recovered from COVID-19. The chain joins TRBV2 to TRBJ1-4; D not certain. The CDR3 DNA reads TGTGCCAGCAGTGTTCTCCTTAATGAAAAACTGTTTTTT. It codes for CASSVLLNEKLFF.